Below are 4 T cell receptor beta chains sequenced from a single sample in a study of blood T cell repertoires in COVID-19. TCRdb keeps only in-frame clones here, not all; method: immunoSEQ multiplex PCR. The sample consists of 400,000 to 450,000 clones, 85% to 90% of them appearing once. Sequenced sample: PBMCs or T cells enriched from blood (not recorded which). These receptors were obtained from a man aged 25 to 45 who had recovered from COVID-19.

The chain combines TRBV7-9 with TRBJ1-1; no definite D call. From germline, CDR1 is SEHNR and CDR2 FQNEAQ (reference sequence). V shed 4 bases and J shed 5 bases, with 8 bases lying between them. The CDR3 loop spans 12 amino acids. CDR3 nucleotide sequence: TGTGCCAGCAGCTCGCCCGGGACTGAAGCTTTCTTT. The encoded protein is CASSSPGTEAFF.

This CDR3 is CASSSGPGAQYF. DNA of the CDR3: TGTGCCAGCAGTTCCGGTCCCGGGGCCCAGTACTTC. This chain links TRBV27 with TRBJ2-5; maybe TRBD2 (5 bases). The germline V and J ends were trimmed by 4 bases and 9 bases, with 12 bases remaining between them. This CDR3 spans 12 amino acids. Per germline, CDR1 MNHEY and CDR2 SMNVEV (reference sequence).

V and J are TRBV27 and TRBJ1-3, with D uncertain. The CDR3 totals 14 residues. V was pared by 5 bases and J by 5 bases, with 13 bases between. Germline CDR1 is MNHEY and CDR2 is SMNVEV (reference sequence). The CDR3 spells CASSPSGGRNTIYF. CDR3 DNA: TGTGCCAGCAGTCCCTCCGGCGGAAGAAACACCATATATTTT.

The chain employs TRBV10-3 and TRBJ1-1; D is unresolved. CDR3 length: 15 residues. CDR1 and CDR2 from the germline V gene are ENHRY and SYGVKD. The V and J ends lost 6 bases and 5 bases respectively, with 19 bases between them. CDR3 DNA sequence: TGTGCCATCAGCGACCCTAAAGAGGGAGGGACTGAAGCTTTCTTT. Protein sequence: CAISDPKEGGTEAFF.